These T cell receptor beta chains were read from a single sample in a study of cytomegalovirus exposure and HLA in healthy donors. Assay used: immunoSEQ multiplex PCR; TCRdb lists only in-frame clones, some missing. The table includes 100,000 to 150,000 clones, roughly four fifths detected once. The sequenced material came from PBMCs. Source of these receptors: a male donor in good health and CMV-seropositive. Each CDR3 is given with its conserved first and last residue. The order of the fields is J gene, V gene, clone size, CDR3 protein. Clone size is not always given. Where it is, it says once, few, many or a class for expanded clones.

TRBJ1-5,TRBV28,NA,CASSSIGQGAGQPQHF
TRBJ2-7,TRBV6-6,NA,CASSLDREDWEQYF
TRBJ1-5,TRBV6-1,NA,CASSDPGNQPQHF
TRBJ2-4,TRBV7-8,NA,CASSLLAGGPGIGKNSQYF
TRBJ2-2,TRBV7-7,NA,CASSLAPTGELFF
TRBJ2-7,TRBV5-6,NA,CASSLGRGYYEQYF
TRBJ2-7,TRBV5-1,NA,CASSSLQTGNEQYF
TRBJ1-5,TRBV4-2,NA,CASSQDRDQPQHF
TRBJ2-1,TRBV9,NA,CASSFRSGSYNEQFF
TRBJ2-7,TRBV5-1,few,CASSPSGAGFTYEQYF
TRBJ2-7,TRBV6-5,NA,CASRKPGLDEQYF
TRBJ2-7,TRBV9,NA,CASSVGQGTYEQYF
TRBJ2-7,TRBV2,NA,CASLGRTGRGVNEQYF
TRBJ2-7,TRBV27,NA,CASSFQTGSVYEQYF
TRBJ1-4,TRBV5-6,few,CASSPIQGSSWEKLFF
TRBJ2-5,TRBV5-1,NA,CASSLVSSVQIGGGETQYF